The rows below give T cell receptor beta chains drawn from one sample of a study of blood T cell repertoires in COVID-19. Generated by immunoSEQ multiplex PCR, the TCRdb table keeps only in-frame clones and is missing some. Here the sample spans some 260,000 clones, about 90% being singletons. Sequenced sample: peripheral blood. The receptors originated from an elderly man with acute or convalescent COVID-19. The conserved cysteine and the conserved F or W are not part of the CDR3 here. A D gene is named only where the DNA matches it firmly. Only part of the rows carry a size: once, few, many, or a class if the clone is expanded.

.	TRBV19	.	TRBJ1-1	ASRLGAQNTEAF
TRBD1	TRBV6-5	.	TRBJ2-3	ASSRTGKSTDTQY
.	TRBV20-1	few	TRBJ1-1	SGAQAVVAF
TRBD2	TRBV6-5	once	TRBJ2-3	ASSRSGREGDTQY
TRBD1	TRBV3-1/TRBV3-2	few	TRBJ1-1	ASSQLGQLNTEAF
.	TRBV21-1	.	TRBJ2-7	ASSLLWAKAYEQY
TRBD1	TRBV5-4	.	TRBJ1-2	ASSLRTGNGYT
TRBD1	TRBV28	.	TRBJ1-2	ASSPQGLKGYT
.	TRBV2	.	TRBJ1-2	ASSIRNLNYGYT
.	TRBV6-5	.	TRBJ2-5	ASSRPPGYQETQY
.	TRBV2	.	TRBJ2-7	ASSASRELGQY
TRBD2	TRBV2	.	TRBJ2-7	ASNDFSGIQYEQY
TRBD1	TRBV5-8	.	TRBJ1-4	ASTQLEGQGREKLF
TRBD2	TRBV5-4	.	TRBJ2-3	ASSERLALDTQY
TRBD1	TRBV6-6	once	TRBJ1-1	ASSSGDRVAEAF
TRBD1	TRBV27	.	TRBJ2-7	ASSAPGQGSYEQY
TRBD1	TRBV7-9	.	TRBJ1-4	ASSSGQGRDNEELF
TRBD1	TRBV6-5	.	TRBJ1-2	ASRDRGGNYGYT
TRBD2	TRBV3-1/TRBV3-2	.	TRBJ2-7	ASSHLAGGVYEQY
TRBD2	TRBV7-9	once	TRBJ2-1	ASSLGLQGLANNEQF
TRBD1	TRBV5-8	.	TRBJ2-3	ASSLGQGADTQY
.	TRBV5-1	.	TRBJ2-3	ASSRGTDTQY